This TCR beta chain was identified during a study of T cells after yellow fever vaccination. Study-level points and caveats: Across the CD4 and CD8 compartments, a small share of clonotypes was present in both.

MiXCR, applied by TCRdb to the 5' RACE reads, yields one record per CDR3 protein. In the table there are some 400,000 distinct CDR3 sequences, 18% of which are singletons. As regards this clonotype: Its antigen is currently unknown.

The material was PBMCs, obtained before the yellow fever booster vaccination. The sequence came from a man aged 18 to 30 who received the YFV17D yellow fever vaccine.

The CDR3 is CASSQVGGVELFF. The DNA for the CDR3 is TGCGCCAGCAGCCAGGTCGGCGGGGTCGAGCTGTTTTTT. J is TRBJ2-2 and V is TRBV4-1; perhaps TRBD2 as D (6 bases). The CDR3 runs 13 residues. V shed 3 bases and J shed 11 bases, with 13 bases lying between them. Germline CDR1 is MGHRA and CDR2 is YSYEKL.